This paragraph covers one T cell receptor beta chain sequence. The entry originates in a study of blood T cell repertoires in COVID-19. Study in general: Nucleic acid was either cDNA or gDNA, and it came from T cells, B-cell-depleted T cells, or PBMCs.

Method: immunoSEQ multiplex PCR; TCRdb's copy keeps in-frame clones and lacks some. This table has 200,000 to 250,000 clones, approximately 84% appearing once. Germline-derived CDR1 and CDR2 are MNHEY and SMNVEV (reference sequence). There are 14 residues in the CDR3. The ends were cut back, 5 bases at V and 1 base at J, with 11 bases in the middle. The TCR originated in a woman older than 75 with acute or convalescent COVID-19. Sequenced sample: peripheral blood. The rearrangement uses TRBV27 and TRBJ1-1; a weak D match, TRBD1 (6 bases). The CDR3 is CASSPKTGNTEAFF. The CDR3 nucleotides read TGTGCCAGCAGTCCGAAGACAGGGAACACTGAAGCTTTCTTT.